This T cell receptor beta chain was captured by sequencing in a study of T cells in tuberculosis. Study-wide results and caveats: Active tuberculosis cases were adults; controls were adolescents. A GMM-specific repertoire classifier reached just under 90% accuracy, AUROC under 0.95.

Germline CDR1 and CDR2: SGHDT and YYEEEE. Trimming took 1 base from V and 4 from J; bases not matched to a gene: 1. The CDR3 spans 14 residues. Concerning this clone itself: Its target is unknown.

The protocol was immunoSEQ multiplex PCR, while the TCRdb copy is restricted to in-frame clones and leaves out a portion. The sample contains 35,000 to 55,000 clones, roughly 94% of which appear only once. The TCR originated in a donor aged 10-29 years with latent tuberculosis or without tuberculosis infection. Some clones in this sample may be carry-over from other donors' samples. The rearrangement uses TRBV5-6 and TRBJ2-1; 8 bases are a match to TRBD2. The specimen was PBMCs. The CDR3, as DNA: TGTGCCAGCAGCTTGACTAGCGGATACAATGAGCAGTTCTTC. As protein: CASSLTSGYNEQFF.